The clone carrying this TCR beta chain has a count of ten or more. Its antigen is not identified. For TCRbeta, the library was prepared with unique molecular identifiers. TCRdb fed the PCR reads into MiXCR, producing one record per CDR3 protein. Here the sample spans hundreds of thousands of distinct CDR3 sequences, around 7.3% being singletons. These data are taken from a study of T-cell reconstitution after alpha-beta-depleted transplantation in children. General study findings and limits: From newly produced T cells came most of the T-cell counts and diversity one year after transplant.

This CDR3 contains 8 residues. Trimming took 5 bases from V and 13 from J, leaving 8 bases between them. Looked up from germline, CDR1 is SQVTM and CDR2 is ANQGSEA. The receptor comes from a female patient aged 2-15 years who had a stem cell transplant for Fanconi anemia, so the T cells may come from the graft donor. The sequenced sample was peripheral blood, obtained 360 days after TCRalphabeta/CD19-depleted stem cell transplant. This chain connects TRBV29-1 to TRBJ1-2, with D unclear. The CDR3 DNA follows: TGCAGCGTTCCCGGGCCCACCTTC. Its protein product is CSVPGPTF.